There are many counts of the clone carrying this T cell receptor beta chain. Its antigen is as yet unknown. The sample is drawn from a study of T cells in Graves' hyperthyroidism and ophthalmopathy. Whole-study results and caveats: Most thyroid clonotypes that were expanded above 0.001 also turned up in blood.

Any patient presenting with uncontrolled infection, other autoimmune disease, pregnancy or lactation was left out. It was RNA transcripts that yielded the amplified TCR beta CDR3 regions. First-round RT-PCR targeting the TCR CDR3 was performed with the HTBI primer set. A single record per CDR3 protein comes from TCRdb applying MiXCR to the multiplex PCR reads. This table has about 380,000 distinct CDR3 sequences, under 20% appearing once. CDR3 length: 14 amino acids. V lost 6 bases to trimming and J lost 2 bases; unmatched junction nucleotides: 6. The clonotype comes from a young man with Graves' ophthalmopathy. V is TRBV12-3 or TRBV12-4 and J is TRBJ1-2; 7 bases are a match to TRBD1. Sequences were obtained from blood. The CDR3 sequence: CASSLGTANYGYTF. The CDR3 region has the DNA TGTGCCAGCAGCCTCGGGACAGCGAACTATGGCTACACCTTC.